The rows below give T cell receptor beta chains drawn from one sample of a study of regulatory T cells in long-lasting Graves disease. Each CDR3 protein gets one entry after TCRdb re-called the multiplex PCR reads with MiXCR. The sample lists about 450,000 distinct CDR3 sequences; less than 15% were seen once. This sample was shared with a second study, whose subject was T cells in Graves' hyperthyroidism and ophthalmopathy.

The sequenced sample was peripheral blood mononuclear cells (PBMCs), obtained at new diagnosis, from a patient treated with antithyroid drugs. All receptors derive from a woman in her fifties or sixties with Graves disease. Each CDR3 is given with its conserved first and last residue. The D gene is left open where the match is weak. Size is stated for part of the rows, as once, few or many counts, or as a class when the clone is expanded.

j_gene,abundance,v_gene,d_gene,CDR3nt,CDR3aa
TRBJ2-3,.,TRBV6-5,.,TGTGCCAGCAGTTACTCGACGACTGGACCCACAGATACGCAGTATTTT,CASSYSTTGPTDTQYF
TRBJ1-1,few,TRBV5-1,TRBD1,TGCGCCAGCAGCTTGTCACCGGGACAGGGGTTCACTGAAGCTTTCTTT,CASSLSPGQGFTEAFF
TRBJ2-3,many,TRBV9,.,TGTGCCAGCAGGGGAGGACAGAGCACAGATACGCAGTATTTT,CASRGGQSTDTQYF
TRBJ2-2,few,TRBV9,.,TGTGCCAGCAGCGCCTGGCCCGAGGAGGCCGGGGAGCTGTTTTTT,CASSAWPEEAGELFF
TRBJ2-1,many,TRBV10-2,TRBD2,TGCGCCAGCAGTCTATCGGGGGGGAGGCAGTTCTTC,CASSLSGGRQFF
TRBJ2-7,many,TRBV2,TRBD2,TGTGCCAGCAGGGAGGCCGGGACTAATTCCTACGAGCAGTACTTC,CASREAGTNSYEQYF
TRBJ2-5,few,TRBV6-5,.,TGTGCCAGCAGTTCCCTCGGGGGGCTAGAGACCCAGTACTTC,CASSSLGGLETQYF
TRBJ2-7,many,TRBV2,TRBD2,TGTGCCGGCTCCGGGACTAGCGGGATAGGGGAGCAGTACTTC,CAGSGTSGIGEQYF
TRBJ2-2,many,TRBV10-1,.,TGCGCCAGCAGTGAATCAGTATCCGGGGAGCTGTTTTTT,CASSESVSGELFF
TRBJ2-1,few,TRBV9,.,TGTGCCAGCAGCGTAGGGGGAACGTACGGGATTAAGCAGTTCTTC,CASSVGGTYGIKQFF
TRBJ2-1,few,TRBV4-1,.,TGCGCCAGCAGCCAAGGGGTCAAATCAGCCTACAATGAGCAGTTCTTC,CASSQGVKSAYNEQFF
TRBJ2-1,many,TRBV6-1,.,TGTGCCAGCGTAGGGGGGCGAATCGGGATAAATGAGCAGTTCTTC,CASVGGRIGINEQFF
TRBJ1-5,many,TRBV6-1,.,TGTGCCAGCAGTGAAGGGGGGGGGGCAAATCAGCCCCAGCATTTT,CASSEGGGANQPQHF
TRBJ2-7,few,TRBV3-1,TRBD2,TGTGCCAGCAGCCAGATAGCGGGAGGCCTCTACGAGCAGTACTTC,CASSQIAGGLYEQYF
TRBJ2-2,few,TRBV6-1,TRBD1,TGTGCCAGTTGGGACAGGTACACCGGGGAGCTGTTTTTT,CASWDRYTGELFF
TRBJ2-5,few,TRBV7-9,.,TGTGCCAGCAGCTCACACGGCCGGCAAGAGACCCAGTACTTC,CASSSHGRQETQYF
TRBJ1-5,few,TRBV6-2/TRBV6-3,.,TGTGCCAGCAGGAGTGGAGGGCCCAATCAGCCCCAGCATTTT,CASRSGGPNQPQHF
TRBJ2-1,few,TRBV5-1,.,TGCGCCAGCAGCTTGAGGGAACGGAGTGGCTCCTACAATGAGCAGTTCTTC,CASSLRERSGSYNEQFF
TRBJ2-4,.,TRBV10-3,TRBD1,TGTGCCATCAGTGATGGGGAACAGGGGGCTGACATTCAGTACTTC,CAISDGEQGADIQYF
TRBJ2-5,many,TRBV7-9,.,TGTGCCAGCAGCTCCCTACGGGACCCAGAGACCCAGTACTTC,CASSSLRDPETQYF
TRBJ2-2,few,TRBV9,.,TGTGCCAGCAGCACCGAACTAACCACCGGGGAGCTGTTTTTT,CASSTELTTGELFF
TRBJ2-7,many,TRBV3-1,.,TGTGCCAGCAGCCGGACGCGGGACCACTACGAGCAGTACTTC,CASSRTRDHYEQYF
TRBJ2-7,.,TRBV6-1,.,TGTGCCAGCGAGAGCCAAACCTCCTACGAGCAGTACTTC,CASESQTSYEQYF
TRBJ2-1,once,TRBV6-2/TRBV6-3,.,TGTGCCAGCGGTTACGGGGGTAATTACAATGAGCAGTTCTTC,CASGYGGNYNEQFF